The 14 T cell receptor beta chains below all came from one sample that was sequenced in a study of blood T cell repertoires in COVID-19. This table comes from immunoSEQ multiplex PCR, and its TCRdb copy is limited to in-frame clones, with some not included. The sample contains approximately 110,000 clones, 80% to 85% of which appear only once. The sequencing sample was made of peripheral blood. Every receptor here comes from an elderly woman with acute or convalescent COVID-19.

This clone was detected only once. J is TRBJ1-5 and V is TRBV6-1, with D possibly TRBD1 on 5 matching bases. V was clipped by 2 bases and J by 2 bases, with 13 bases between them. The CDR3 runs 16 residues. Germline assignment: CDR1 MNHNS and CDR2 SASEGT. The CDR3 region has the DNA TGTGCCAGCAGTGAATGGGGCGGGGGAGGCAATCAGCCCCAGCATTTT. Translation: CASSEWGGGGNQPQHF.

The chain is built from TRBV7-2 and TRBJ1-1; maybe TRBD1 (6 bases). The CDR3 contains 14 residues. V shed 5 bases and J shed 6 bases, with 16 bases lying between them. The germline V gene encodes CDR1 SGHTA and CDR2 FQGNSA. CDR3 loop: CASSKDRRTPEAFF. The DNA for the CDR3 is TGTGCCAGCAGCAAGGACAGACGAACTCCTGAAGCTTTCTTT.

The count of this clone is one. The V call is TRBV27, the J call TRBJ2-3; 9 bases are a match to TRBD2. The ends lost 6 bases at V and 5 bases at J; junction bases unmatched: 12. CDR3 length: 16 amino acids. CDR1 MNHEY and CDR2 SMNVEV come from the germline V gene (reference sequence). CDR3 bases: TGTGCCAGCAGACCCGCTGGACTAGCGAAGGAAGATACGCAGTATTTT. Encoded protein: CASRPAGLAKEDTQYF.

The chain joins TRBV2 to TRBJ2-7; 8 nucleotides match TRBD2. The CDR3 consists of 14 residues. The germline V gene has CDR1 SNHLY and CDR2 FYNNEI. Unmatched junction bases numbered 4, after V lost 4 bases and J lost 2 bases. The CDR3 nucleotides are TGTGCCAGCAGTGTGGTAGCGGGGACCTACGAGCAGTACTTC. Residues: CASSVVAGTYEQYF.

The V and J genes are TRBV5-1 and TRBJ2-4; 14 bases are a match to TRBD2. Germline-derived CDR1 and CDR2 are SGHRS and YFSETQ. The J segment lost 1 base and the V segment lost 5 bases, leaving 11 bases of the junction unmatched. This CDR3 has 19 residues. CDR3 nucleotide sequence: TGCGCCAGCAGTTCCGGACAGGGACTAGCGGGAGTCGCCAAAAACATTCAGTACTTC. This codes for CASSSGQGLAGVAKNIQYF. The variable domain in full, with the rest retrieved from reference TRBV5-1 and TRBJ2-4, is KAGVTQTPRYLIKTRGQQVTLSCSPISGHRSVSWYQQTPGQGLQFLFEYFSETQRNKGNFPGRFSGRQFSNSRSEMNVSTLELGDSALYLCASSSGQGLAGVAKNIQYFGAGTRLSVL.

The CDR3: CASSSTDNQPQHF. The CDR3, as DNA: TGTGCCAGCAGTTCCACAGACAATCAGCCCCAGCATTTT. This chain uses TRBV27 with TRBJ1-5, with D hard to call. V lost 4 bases, J lost 3 bases, and 7 bases lay in between. Germline CDR1 reads MNHEY; CDR2 reads SMNVEV (reference sequence). There are 13 residues in the CDR3.

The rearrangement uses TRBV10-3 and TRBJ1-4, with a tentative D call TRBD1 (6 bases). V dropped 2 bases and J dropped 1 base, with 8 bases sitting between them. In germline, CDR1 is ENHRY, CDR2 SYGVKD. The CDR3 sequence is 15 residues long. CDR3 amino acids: CAISELQGTNEKLFF. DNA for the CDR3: TGTGCCATCAGTGAGCTACAGGGAACTAATGAAAAACTGTTTTTT.

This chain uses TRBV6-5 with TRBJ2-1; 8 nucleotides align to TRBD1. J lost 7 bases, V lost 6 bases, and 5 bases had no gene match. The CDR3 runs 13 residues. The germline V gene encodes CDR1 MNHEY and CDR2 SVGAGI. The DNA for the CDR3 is TGTGCCAGCAGGAAGGACAGGGATAATGAGCAGTTCTTC. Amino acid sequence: CASRKDRDNEQFF.

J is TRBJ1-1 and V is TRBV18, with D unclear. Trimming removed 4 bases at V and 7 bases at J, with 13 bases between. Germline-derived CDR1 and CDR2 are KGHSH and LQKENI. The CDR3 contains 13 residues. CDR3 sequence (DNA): TGTGCCAGCTCACGTAACAGACCGTTTGAAGCTTTCTTT. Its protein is CASSRNRPFEAFF.

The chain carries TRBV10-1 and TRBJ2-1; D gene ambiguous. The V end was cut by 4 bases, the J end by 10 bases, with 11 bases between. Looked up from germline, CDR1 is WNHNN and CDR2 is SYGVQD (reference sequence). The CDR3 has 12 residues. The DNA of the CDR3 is TGCGCCAGCAGTGCGTTCAACAGAGAGCAGTTCTTC. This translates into CASSAFNREQFF.

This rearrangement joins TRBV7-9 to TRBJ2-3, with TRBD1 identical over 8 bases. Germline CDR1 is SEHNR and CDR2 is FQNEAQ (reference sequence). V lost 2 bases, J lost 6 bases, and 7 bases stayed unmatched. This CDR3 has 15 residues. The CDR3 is CASSLQGAIGDTQYF. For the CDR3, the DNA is TGTGCCAGCAGCTTACAGGGGGCCATCGGGGATACGCAGTATTTT.

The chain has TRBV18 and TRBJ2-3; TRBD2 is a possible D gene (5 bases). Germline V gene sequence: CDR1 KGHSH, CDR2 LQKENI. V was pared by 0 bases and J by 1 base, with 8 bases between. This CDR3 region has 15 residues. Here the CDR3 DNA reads TGTGCCAGCTCACCACCTTCAGCGGGCACAGATACGCAGTATTTT. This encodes CASSPPSAGTDTQYF.

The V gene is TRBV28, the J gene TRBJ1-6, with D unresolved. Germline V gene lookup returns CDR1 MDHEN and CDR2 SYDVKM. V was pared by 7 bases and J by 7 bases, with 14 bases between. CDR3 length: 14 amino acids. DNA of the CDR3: TGTGCCAGCACTCAGGATTTAGAGAATTCACCCCTCCACTTT. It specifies CASTQDLENSPLHF.

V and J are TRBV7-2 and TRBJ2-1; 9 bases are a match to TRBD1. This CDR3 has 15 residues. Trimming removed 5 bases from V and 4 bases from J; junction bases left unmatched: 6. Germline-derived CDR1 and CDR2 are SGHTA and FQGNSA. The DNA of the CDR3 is TGTGCCAGCAGCCCCGGGACAGGGAGATACAATGAGCAGTTCTTC. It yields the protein CASSPGTGRYNEQFF.